This T cell receptor (beta chain) was recovered during a study of shared clonotypes between healthy human individuals (TCRdb year 2020). Background on the whole study: The cohort included a few men and a couple of women between 18 and 49 years of age. Per donor, three plates each were used for CD4 naive and CD4 memory, two for CD8 naive, and one for CD8 memory. The study deeply sequenced blood TCR repertoires of about five healthy adults to estimate repertoire size and the extent of clonotype sharing between individuals. Libraries were prepared and TCR repertoires were sequenced by different laboratories using diverse techniques, in order to increase sequencing depth and limit assay-specific biases. Between about 0.85 and 8.9 billion PBMCs per donor were obtained by leukapheresis.

Using the deep immunoSEQ assay, multiplex PCR amplified TCR CDR3 regions from genomic DNA. Genomic DNA extracted from each cell subset was distributed evenly over all wells of several immunoSEQ 96-well plates, and each plate served as one replicate. For sorted subsets, about 200 ng genomic DNA, equal to tens of thousands of T cell genomes, was loaded into each replicate PCR. The purified libraries were quantified using a Qubit 3.0 fluorometer, sized with a Bioanalyzer 2100, and then quantified again using the KAPA Library Quantification kit. Every immunoSEQ 96-well plate was sequenced on a dedicated single-read 150-cycle Illumina NextSeq 550 flow cell. The source study handled its data this way. Because the immunoSEQ output included only junctional sequences and no quality scores, the filtering could not be the same as the filtering used for full-length reads. To assign V/J genes and CDR3, sequences were annotated using PyIR, a Python wrapper for IgBLAST v1.9, with IMGT germline references. Any read was removed if the V/J assignment was weak (E-value above 1e-6), the CDR3 was missing, or the read contained stop codons, out-of-frame junctions, or ambiguous translated residues. V3J clonotypes were defined as sequences sharing an identical inferred V gene, J gene, and CDR3 amino acid sequence. To compute the percentage overlap between repertoires, the number of shared unique clonotypes was divided by the size of the smaller repertoire. Three approaches were used to assess repertoire richness: RTK rarefaction, the Chao1 estimator, and Recon v2.1 estimates of unobserved clonotypes. For all TCRbeta clonotypes obtained by the gDNA method from four donors, generation probabilities were computed with OLGA. Entries here come from immuneACCESS through TCRdb and include only in-frame sequences with V and J called. Some clones fail to appear in such tables; in the studies checked, an unresolved V gene covers under half of the shortfall, and the cause of the remainder is unknown. The V and J calls and clone size come from that table; D and trimming were worked out from the DNA. This sample has 980,000 or so clones in its table, and about three quarters of those were observed once. The ten top clones hold around 1.4% of the sample.

The donors were healthy, HIV-negative adults who had no recently reported acute infections or vaccinations. Only Caucasian adults living in Nashville, Tennessee, USA were represented among the donors. CD4+ T cells were enriched by magnetic negative selection; naive cells were then positively selected on CD45RA, and the negative fraction formed the memory subset. Blood was obtained by leukapheresis, after which PBMCs were separated by Ficoll-Histopaque density gradient centrifugation and cryopreserved in liquid nitrogen vapor phase. Purity and quantity of every magnetically sorted T cell population were checked by analytical flow cytometry. Genomic DNA was isolated from each sorted fraction and quantified by UV absorbance on a Nanodrop 2000c. There are a few counts of this clone. There is no known antigen for this receptor. Nothing much larger sits one base from this clone, and base qualities are not available.

Study-level results and caveats: Pairwise subsampling indicated that sequencing depth was expected to affect the degree of clonotype sharing among donors. Higher generation probabilities were observed for clonotypes shared by all four sorted-subset donors than for non-shared clonotypes. Incomplete sequencing was indicated by rarefaction of sorted-subset datasets, despite the large sequencing depth. When a handful of donors were compared, the shared fraction of clonotypes was around 5.1% for naive CD4, 3.5% to 4% for naive CD8, 2.3% for memory CD4, and 0.4% for memory CD8. Sampling was restricted to blood, and TCR repertoires in tissues likely differ from the TCR repertoires found in blood. The small number of donors limited the genetic and exposure-history diversity represented. Naive subsets generally had larger estimated clonotype richness than memory subsets did.

From cysteine to phenylalanine, the CDR3 is 14 amino acids long. Only the CDR3 part of the read is kept: 42 bases, read in frame from the first base. The germline V gene yields MNHEY for CDR1 and SVGAGI for CDR2. Relative to germline, V is 5 bases shorter and J is 0 bases shorter, with 11 bases between their ends. The origin of this receptor is a man between 18 and 29 years old in good health. Sequencing was carried out using memory CD4+ T cells sorted from blood. Reading the label with the study, this specimen's cell subset or site is: CD45RA-negative fraction. The chain was built from TRBV6-5 and TRBJ2-7; TRBD2 is a possible D gene, resting on 5 matching bases. CDR3 protein: CASSPSGASYEQYF. The sequenced DNA: TGTGCCAGCAGTCCGAGCGGAGCCTCCTACGAGCAGTACTTC.